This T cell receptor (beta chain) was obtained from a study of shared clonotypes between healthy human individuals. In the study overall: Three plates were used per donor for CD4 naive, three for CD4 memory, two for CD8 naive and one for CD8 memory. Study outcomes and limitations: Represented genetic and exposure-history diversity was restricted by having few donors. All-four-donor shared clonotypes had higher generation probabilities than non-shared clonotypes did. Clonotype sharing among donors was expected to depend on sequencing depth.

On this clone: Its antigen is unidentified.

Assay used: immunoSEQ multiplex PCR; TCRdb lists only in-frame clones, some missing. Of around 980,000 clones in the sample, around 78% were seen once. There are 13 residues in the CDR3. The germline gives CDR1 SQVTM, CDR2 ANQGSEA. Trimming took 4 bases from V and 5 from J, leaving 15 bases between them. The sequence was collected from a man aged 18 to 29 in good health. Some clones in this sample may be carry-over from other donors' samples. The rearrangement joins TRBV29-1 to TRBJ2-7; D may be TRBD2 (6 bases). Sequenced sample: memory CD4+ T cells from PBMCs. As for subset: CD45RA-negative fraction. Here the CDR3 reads CSVGSGGAHEQYF. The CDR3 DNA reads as TGCAGCGTTGGGAGCGGAGGGGCCCACGAGCAGTACTTC.